A single sample is the source of the 2 T cell receptor beta chains below, sequenced in a study of spatial heterogeneity in lung cancer. Time point here: sample taken at primary tumor resection. TCRdb ran MiXCR on the 5' RACE reads and lists one entry per CDR3 protein. The table lists roughly 40,000 distinct CDR3 sequences, approximately 6.2% of them singletons. Sample: PBMCs, taken at surgery. These receptors all come from a female donor with early-stage non-small cell lung cancer.

In this sample, this clonotype turned up a few times. This sequence joins TRBV24-1 and TRBJ2-3, with unresolved D. Deletions cut 4 bases from V and 0 bases from J, with 13 bases between. The CDR3 consists of 16 residues. Per the germline V gene, CDR1 is KGHDR and CDR2 is SFDVKD. CDR3 DNA: TGTGCCACCAGTGACCCCGCGACGGATAGCACAGATACGCAGTATTTT. Its protein product is CATSDPATDSTDTQYF.

This clonotype was recorded many times. This sequence joins TRBV9 and TRBJ2-3, with D perhaps TRBD2 (5 bases). The CDR3 is made up of 16 amino acids. Germline V gene sequence: CDR1 SGDLS, CDR2 YYNGEE. Trimming took 0 bases from V and 0 from J, leaving 11 bases between them. CDR3 in amino acids: CASSVAAGASTDTQYF. In DNA form, the CDR3 reads TGTGCCAGCAGCGTAGCCGCGGGTGCTAGCACAGATACGCAGTATTTT.